The clone carrying this T cell receptor (beta chain) was seen repeatedly, ten times or more. What it binds is unknown. This sample is drawn from a study of T cells in Graves' hyperthyroidism and ophthalmopathy. Study outcomes and limitations: Classification by a 13 V-J model distinguished ophthalmopathy from stable hyperthyroidism. Also found in blood were most expanded thyroid clonotypes above 0.001.

The CDR3 sequence is 15 residues long. CDR1 and CDR2 (germline): MNHEY, SMNVEV (reference sequence). Trimming left V 6 bases short and J 12 bases short, with 24 bases between. It was RNA transcripts that yielded the amplified TCR beta CDR3 regions. The study used the HTBI primer set for a first-round RT-PCR of the TCR CDR3. Using its own MiXCR run on the multiplex PCR reads, TCRdb lists one record per CDR3 protein. This table holds 460,000 or so distinct CDR3 sequences, approximately 15% found once. The authors deemed Graves' hyperthyroidism stable absent ophthalmopathy progression within 18 months. The rearrangement uses TRBV27 and TRBJ2-1; D may be TRBD1 or TRBD2 (5 bases each). The clonotype originates from a woman younger than 30 with Graves' hyperthyroidism. Sequenced: blood. The CDR3 loop is CASSTGRDPRGVQFF. CDR3 nucleotide sequence: TGTGCCAGCAGCACTGGAAGGGACCCTAGGGGTGTGCAGTTCTTC.